This T cell receptor beta chain originates from a study of Graves' ophthalmopathy and Graves' hyperthyroidism. General study findings and limits: Classification of ophthalmopathy versus stable hyperthyroidism by a 13-signature model yielded around 91% sensitivity and around 77% specificity.

This clonotype was counted many times. Its antigen remains unknown. Germline V gives CDR1 SNHLY, CDR2 FYNNEI. The CDR3 contains 14 residues. With V trimmed by 10 bases and J by 2 bases, 8 bases remained unmatched. Amplified TCR beta CDR3 regions were obtained using RNA transcripts as template. RT-PCR was first run with HTBI primers, then multiplex PCR in a second round. From the multiplex PCR reads, TCRdb called clonotypes with MiXCR, one entry per CDR3 protein. The sample has a few hundred thousand distinct CDR3 sequences; just under 40% are singletons. Clinical symptoms, serum thyroxine, TRAb, thyroid ultrasound and orbital computed tomography determined diagnosis.

Sequencing was done on a sample of peripheral blood or thyroid tissue (not recorded which). This receptor was obtained from an adult man with Graves' hyperthyroidism. This rearrangement joins TRBV2 to TRBJ1-2, with 9 bases identical to TRBD1. The CDR3 bases are TGTGCCACACCCTGGACAGGGGAGAACTATGGCTACACCTTC. Protein sequence: CATPWTGENYGYTF.